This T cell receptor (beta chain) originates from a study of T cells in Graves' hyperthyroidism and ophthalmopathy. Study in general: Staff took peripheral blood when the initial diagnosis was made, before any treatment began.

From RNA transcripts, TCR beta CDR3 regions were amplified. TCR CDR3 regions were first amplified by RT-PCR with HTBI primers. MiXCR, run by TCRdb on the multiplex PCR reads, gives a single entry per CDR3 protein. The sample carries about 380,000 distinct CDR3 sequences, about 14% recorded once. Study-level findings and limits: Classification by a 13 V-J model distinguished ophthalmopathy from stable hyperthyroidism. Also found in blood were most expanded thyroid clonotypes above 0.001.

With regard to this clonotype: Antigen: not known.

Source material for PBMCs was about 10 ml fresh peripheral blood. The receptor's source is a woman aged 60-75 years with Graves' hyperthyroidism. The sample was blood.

The CDR3 reads CASRDQYSNQPQHF. The CDR3 nucleotides are TGTGCCAGTAGAGATCAGTATAGCAATCAGCCCCAGCATTTT. The gene calls are TRBV19 and TRBJ1-5; D not certain. This CDR3 region has 14 residues. With 6 bases removed from V and 0 bases from J, the gap between germline ends came to 9 bases. Per the germline V gene, CDR1 is LNHDA and CDR2 is SQIVND (reference sequence).